The entry below gives a single T cell receptor beta chain sequence along with its context. Germline V gives CDR1 SEHNR, CDR2 FQNEAQ (reference sequence). V shed 1 base and J shed 2 bases, with 10 bases lying between them. The CDR3 is made up of 15 amino acids. PCR involved 60 Vbeta and 13 Jbeta primers. Generated by immunoSEQ multiplex PCR, the TCRdb table keeps only in-frame clones and is missing some. The profile covers about 90,000 clones, with over 50% appearing a single time and around 4.2% taken by the ten largest. This specimen belongs to a study of cytomegalovirus exposure and HLA in healthy donors.

The chain combines TRBV7-9 with TRBJ2-3; a weak D match, TRBD2 (5 bases). Material for sequencing was PBMCs. The clonotype comes from a man aged 30-40 years in good health and CMV-seronegative. The CDR3 spells CASSLVVRATDTQYF. The DNA of the CDR3 is TGTGCCAGCAGCTTAGTAGTGCGGGCCACAGATACGCAGTATTTT.